This T cell receptor (beta chain) emerged from a study of blood T cell repertoires in COVID-19 (dated by TCRdb to 2018 to 2021). With regard to the full study: Samples from collaborators originated in the United States, Italy and Spain and spanned both the acute and convalescent phases of COVID-19. The prospective study material was composed of cDNA or gDNA derived from T cells, B-cell-depleted T cells, or PBMCs. HLA class I and class II types, where available, came from metadata supplied by the sample provider rather than from assay-based typing. The sample metadata nearly always contained a de-identified subject ID, COVID-19 status, age in years and sex. The samples were drawn from the first 160 participants of the ongoing ImmuneRACE study and from 1,254 subjects provided by 6 global collaborators. A freely available public database, intended as a resource for researchers studying the immune response to SARS-CoV-2, is where the repertoires were released. The dataset comprised deeply sampled blood TCRbeta repertoires from subjects exposed to, actively infected with, or recovered from COVID-19.

Comments on this clone: Its antigen is unknown. Base qualities were left out, and no much larger clone turns up one base away.

Paper-wide results and their limitations: The quantity of clinical and demographic metadata differed by source and by participant and was supplied without curation.

Reading the germline V gene (reference sequence) gives CDR1 LGHDT and CDR2 YNNKEL. V is cut by 0 bases and J by 4 bases, and the space between the germline ends is 7 bases. From cysteine to phenylalanine, the CDR3 is 13 amino acids long. The sequence is cut down to CDR3 DNA, 39 bases in frame from base 1. The collaborating institutions used their own protocols to collect whole blood in K2EDTA tubes. Collaborator samples were shipped for TCRbeta analysis as frozen whole blood, isolated PBMCs, or DNA extracted from either sample type. The immunoSEQ Assay, a bias-controlled multiplex PCR, was used to amplify TCRbeta CDR3 regions from genomic DNA. The study's own analysis went as follows. The number of nucleated cells in each sample was estimated by amplification of reference gene primers within the assay. To quantify the absolute abundance of each unique TCRbeta CDR3 rearrangement, sequence reads were collapsed and filtered. For each sample, productive Simpson clonality was calculated as the square root of Simpson's diversity index over productive rearrangements. TCRdb carries this immuneACCESS record with in-frame sequences only. Its versions omit some clonotypes, under half of them owing to an unresolved V gene in the studies checked, with the rest unexplained. V and J calls and clone size follow that table, whereas D and trimming were derived from the DNA. The sample has about 200,000 clones on record, about nine tenths of them singletons. The ten largest clones take up around 1.5% of the sample.

The sequence came from a man between 18 and 35 years old with active or convalescent COVID-19. Here the chain combines TRBV3-1 (or the pseudogene TRBV3-2) and TRBJ2-7; there is no confident call for the D gene. The sequenced sample was peripheral blood. This receptor has the CDR3 CASSQELRYEQYF. The bases are TGTGCCAGCAGCCAAGAACTGAGGTACGAGCAGTACTTC.